Each of the 3 T cell receptor beta chains below was sequenced from the same sample in a study of T cell changes during pregnancy in multiple sclerosis. TCRdb's table, derived via immunoSEQ multiplex PCR, lists solely in-frame clones and lacks some. The sample includes some 80,000 clones, 94% of them seen just once. Sample: CD4+ T cells from peripheral blood mononuclear cells, taken after pregnancy. Receptors originate from a female donor with multiple sclerosis, enrolled in a pregnancy study.

This chain links TRBV6-1 with TRBJ1-1; D unresolved. There are 13 residues in the CDR3. Germline V gene sequence: CDR1 MNHNS, CDR2 SASEGT. Deletions cut 2 bases from V and 1 base from J, with 5 bases between. As DNA, the CDR3 is TGTGCCAGCAGTGAAAATAGGAACACTGAAGCTTTCTTT. Translated, it gives CASSENRNTEAFF.

V usage is TRBV27 and J usage is TRBJ1-3; 7 bases fit TRBD1. CDR1 and CDR2 from the germline V gene are MNHEY and SMNVEV (reference sequence). The CDR3 sequence is 14 residues long. The J segment lost 7 bases and the V segment lost 5 bases, leaving 8 bases of the junction unmatched. CDR3 sequence (DNA): TGTGCCAGCAGTCCGACAGGGATGGGTAACACCATATATTTT. Protein product: CASSPTGMGNTIYF.

The chain uses TRBV30 and TRBJ2-7; the D gene is possibly TRBD1 (5 bases). The CDR3 is 14 residues long. The germline gives CDR1 GTSNPN, CDR2 SVGIG (reference sequence). The germline V and J ends were trimmed by 0 bases and 3 bases, with 12 bases remaining between them. CDR3 sequence (DNA): TGTGCCTGGAGTGTATCCCCAGGGCGCTACGAGCAGTACTTC. Translation gives CAWSVSPGRYEQYF.